These 26 T cell receptor beta chains were sequenced from one sample in a study of blood T cell repertoires in COVID-19. Sequenced by immunoSEQ multiplex PCR; TCRdb stores in-frame clones only, minus some. Among about 290,000 clones listed, approximately 86% were seen once. Material for sequencing was peripheral blood. The origin of the receptors is a woman aged 45-65 years with active or convalescent COVID-19.

The chain has TRBV23-1 and TRBJ2-1, with TRBD2 matching over 9 bases. TRBV23-1 is sorted into the ORF group, with uncertain function. V trimming: 6 bases; J trimming: 1 base; junction bases outside the gene matches: 13. CDR3 size: 18 residues. The CDR3 DNA sequence: TGCGCCAGCAGCCCAAGGCTTAGCGGGAGTTGGTCCTACAATGAGCAGTTCTTC. This codes for CASSPRLSGSWSYNEQFF.

V usage is TRBV10-1 and J usage is TRBJ2-7; the match to TRBD2 covers 7 bases. The CDR3 spans 16 residues. The germline CDR1 and CDR2 sequences are WNHNN and SYGVQD (reference sequence). Unmatched junction bases numbered 9, after V lost 3 bases and J lost 1 base. CDR3 residues: CASSDAPGSGSYEQYF. In DNA form, the CDR3 reads TGCGCCAGCAGTGACGCCCCTGGTAGCGGGTCCTACGAGCAGTACTTC.

The chain recombines TRBV28 with TRBJ1-1; a possible D gene is TRBD1 (5 bases). Per the germline V gene, CDR1 is MDHEN and CDR2 is SYDVKM. This CDR3 is built from 12 residues. Deletions cut 7 bases from V and 4 bases from J, with 10 bases between. CDR3 DNA: TGTGCCAGCACGTCAGGGATCACTGAAGCTTTCTTT. It encodes CASTSGITEAFF.

This chain joins TRBV28 and TRBJ1-1; tentative D call: TRBD1 (5 bases). Looked up from germline, CDR1 is MDHEN and CDR2 is SYDVKM. The CDR3 length is 14 residues. V lost 3 bases to trimming and J lost 8 bases, with 16 bases between them. The CDR3 nucleotides read TGTGCCAGCAGTTTCGTAGGGGAGGATAGGGAAGCTTTCTTT. Its translation is CASSFVGEDREAFF.

DNA of the CDR3: TGCGCCAGCAGCCGAATGAGGACAGGGGATACAGGATTGGGCAAAAACATTCAGTACTTC. Translation gives CASSRMRTGDTGLGKNIQYF. This sequence joins TRBV4-1 and TRBJ2-4, with 9 bases lining up with TRBD1. This CDR3 has 20 amino acids. Per the germline V gene, CDR1 is MGHRA and CDR2 is YSYEKL. The V and J ends lost 4 bases and 3 bases, in that order; junction bases with no gene match: 19.

This clone was seen once. The V gene is TRBV19, the J gene TRBJ1-2, with TRBD1 as a possible D gene (6 bases). The V end was cut by 1 base, the J end by 1 base, with 10 bases between. Germline-derived CDR1 and CDR2 are LNHDA and SQIVND (reference sequence). The CDR3 has 15 amino acids. The CDR3 DNA reads as TGTGCCAGTAGTATAGTCGGACAGCTTAACTATGGCTACACCTTC. As protein: CASSIVGQLNYGYTF.

This chain links TRBV5-5 with TRBJ2-2, with 7 bases identical to TRBD2. Trimming cost V 6 bases and J 1 base; bases outside gene matches: 6. The CDR3 consists of 15 residues. Germline CDR1 and CDR2: SGHKS and YYEKEE (reference sequence). The chain's CDR3 is CASTRTSLNTGELFF. The CDR3 nucleotides read TGTGCCAGCACCCGGACTAGTTTGAACACCGGGGAGCTGTTTTTT.

This chain links TRBV5-1 with TRBJ1-1, with D perhaps matching TRBD1 (5 bases). The CDR3 extends over 16 amino acids. Germline V gene sequence: CDR1 SGHRS, CDR2 YFSETQ. Trimming pared 0 bases from V and 5 bases from J, leaving 17 bases between. CDR3 loop: CASSLGLAGRGTEAFF. CDR3 coding DNA: TGCGCCAGCAGCTTGGGTCTTGCAGGGCGTGGGACTGAAGCTTTCTTT.

The chain uses TRBV28 and TRBJ1-2; 8 bases map to TRBD1. The CDR3 spans 20 residues. V shed 2 bases, J shed 4 bases, and the junction held 21 bases outside the gene matches. The germline V gene has CDR1 MDHEN and CDR2 SYDVKM. The CDR3: CASSLKPRDRKLEGGYGYTF. As DNA, the CDR3 is TGTGCCAGCAGTTTAAAACCCCGGGACAGGAAACTCGAGGGGGGCTATGGCTACACCTTC.

This clone was seen a few times. The chain couples TRBV30 to TRBJ1-2; 9 nucleotides agree with TRBD1. The V gene end was trimmed by 3 bases and the J gene end by 7 bases; junction bases not matched to a gene: 6. Germline lookup yields CDR1 GTSNPN and CDR2 SVGIG (reference sequence). This CDR3 has 13 amino acids. The CDR3 coding sequence is TGTGCCTGGAGGGTACAGGGGGCAGGTGGCTACACCTTC. It yields the protein CAWRVQGAGGYTF.

This chain connects TRBV11-3 to TRBJ1-6; D is unclear. Germline CDR1 and CDR2: SGHNT and YENEEA. The V end was cut by 1 base, the J end by 9 bases, with 7 bases between. The CDR3 consists of 13 residues. CDR3 sequence reads: CASSLGRSSPLHF. In DNA form, the CDR3 reads TGTGCCAGCAGCTTAGGAAGGAGTTCACCCCTCCACTTT. Using reference TRBV11-3 and TRBJ1-6 for the parts outside the CDR3, the full variable domain is EAGVVQSPRYKIIEKKQPVAFWCNPISGHNTLYWYLQNLGQGPELLIRYENEEAVDDSQLPKDRFSAERLKGVDSTLKIQPAELGDSAVYLCASSLGRSSPLHFGNGTRLTVT.

The V call is TRBV18, the J call TRBJ2-7, with TRBD1 matching 8 bases. The CDR3 is made up of 17 amino acids. Germline values: CDR1 KGHSH, CDR2 LQKENI. With V trimmed by 5 bases and J by 3 bases, 15 bases remained unmatched. CDR3 nucleotide sequence: TGTGCCAGCTCATCGTCCGGGACAGGAGTCAAGGGCTACGAGCAGTACTTC. Translation: CASSSSGTGVKGYEQYF. Supplemented by reference TRBV18 and TRBJ2-7, the full variable domain reads NAGVMQNPRHLVRRRGQEARLRCSPMKGHSHVYWYRQLPEEGLKFMVYLQKENIIDESGMPKERFSAEFPKEGPSILRIQQVVRGDSAAYFCASSSSGTGVKGYEQYFGPGTRLTVT.

The genes are TRBV24-1 and TRBJ1-1; perhaps TRBD1 as D (5 bases). Germline values: CDR1 KGHDR, CDR2 SFDVKD. V was shortened by 4 bases and J by 5 bases, with 7 bases between the two germline ends. The CDR3 has 12 residues. CDR3 bases: TGTGCCACCAGTGACCAGGGTACTGAAGCTTTCTTT. It specifies CATSDQGTEAFF.

This clone was recorded a few times. V gene TRBV28 combines with J gene TRBJ1-1; D call uncertain. Germline V lookup: CDR1 MDHEN, CDR2 SYDVKM. CDR3 length: 14 amino acids. V lost 2 bases and J lost 0, with 7 bases in between. CDR3 loop: CASSLRFVNTEAFF. The CDR3 DNA reads as TGTGCCAGCAGTTTACGGTTCGTGAACACTGAAGCTTTCTTT.

This clone was seen a handful of times. This rearrangement joins TRBV19 to TRBJ2-1; TRBD1 might be the D (5 bases). CDR1 and CDR2 (germline): LNHDA, SQIVND (reference sequence). The CDR3 loop spans 15 amino acids. Trimming stripped 1 base from V and 3 bases from J, with 10 bases between. This CDR3 is CASSIAGLGYNEQFF. The CDR3 DNA reads TGTGCCAGTAGTATAGCAGGGCTCGGCTACAATGAGCAGTTCTTC.

This clone was found once. V gene TRBV18 combines with J gene TRBJ1-1; D remains unclear. The CDR3 is 15 residues long. Germline loops: CDR1 KGHSH, CDR2 LQKENI. The germline V and J ends were trimmed by 0 bases and 1 base, with 9 bases remaining between them. CDR3: CASSPPRLSNTEAFF. As DNA, the CDR3 is TGTGCCAGCTCACCACCCCGTCTCTCGAACACTGAAGCTTTCTTT.

This sequence joins TRBV5-1 and TRBJ1-1; TRBD1 agrees at 9 bases. The J segment lost 4 bases and the V segment lost 3 bases, leaving 7 bases of the junction unmatched. Germline CDR1 reads SGHRS; CDR2 reads YFSETQ. This CDR3 is built from 15 residues. The CDR3 loop is CASSSIQGASTEAFF. The CDR3 DNA sequence: TGCGCCAGCAGCTCCATACAGGGGGCGAGCACTGAAGCTTTCTTT. Full variable domain (rest looked up from reference TRBV5-1 and TRBJ1-1): KAGVTQTPRYLIKTRGQQVTLSCSPISGHRSVSWYQQTPGQGLQFLFEYFSETQRNKGNFPGRFSGRQFSNSRSEMNVSTLELGDSALYLCASSSIQGASTEAFFGQGTRLTVV.

V is TRBV3-1 (or the pseudogene TRBV3-2) and J is TRBJ1-2; no reliable D call. This CDR3 has 15 amino acids. Trimming stripped 3 bases from V and 4 bases from J, with 15 bases between. CDR1 is LGHDT and CDR2 is YNNKEL in the germline V gene (reference sequence). In nucleotides, the CDR3 is TGTGCCAGCAGCCATCGTGTCGCTCGGGGCTATGGCTACACCTTC. Encoded protein: CASSHRVARGYGYTF.

This clone was counted a single time. This chain connects TRBV5-1 to TRBJ1-1, with 9 bases matching TRBD1. Unmatched junction bases numbered 5, after V lost 4 bases and J lost 1 base. CDR1 is SGHRS and CDR2 is YFSETQ in the germline V gene. The CDR3 covers 15 residues. Here the CDR3 reads CASSALGQGNTEAFF. Written as DNA, the CDR3 is TGCGCCAGCAGCGCTTTGGGACAGGGGAACACTGAAGCTTTCTTT.

The rearrangement uses TRBV7-9 and TRBJ2-3, with 7 bases lining up with TRBD1. V shed 4 bases, J shed 2 bases, and the junction held 3 bases outside the gene matches. Germline V gene sequence: CDR1 SEHNR, CDR2 FQNEAQ (reference sequence). The CDR3 runs 14 residues. CDR3 nucleotide sequence: TGTGCCAGCAGCTCTGGGACAGACACAGATACGCAGTATTTT. Its translation is CASSSGTDTDTQYF.

The chain links TRBV25-1 to TRBJ1-6; TRBD1 agrees at 8 bases. Unmatched junction bases numbered 8, after V lost 6 bases and J lost 7 bases. This CDR3 comprises 15 residues. CDR1 is MGHDK and CDR2 is SYGVNS in the germline V gene. Here the CDR3 DNA reads TGTGCCAGCAGAGACAGGGGAGGGGGCAATTCACCCCTCCACTTT. Translated, it gives CASRDRGGGNSPLHF.

The chain carries TRBV11-2 and TRBJ1-1; D is uncertain. CDR1 is SGHAT and CDR2 is FQNNGV in the germline V gene. Trimming took 5 bases from V and 0 from J, leaving 16 bases between them. CDR3 length equals 16 residues. CDR3 protein: CASSPPRGIMNTEAFF. In DNA, the CDR3 is TGTGCCAGCAGCCCACCCAGAGGTATAATGAACACTGAAGCTTTCTTT.

This sequence joins TRBV11-2 and TRBJ2-7; D possibly corresponds to TRBD1 (6 bases). Per germline, CDR1 SGHAT and CDR2 FQNNGV. The CDR3 is 17 residues long. V lost 0 bases, J lost 0 bases, and 15 bases lay in between. CDR3 in DNA: TGTGCCAGCAGCTTAGAAGTTACGGCAGGGGACTCCTACGAGCAGTACTTC. Translated: CASSLEVTAGDSYEQYF.

Here the CDR3 DNA reads TGTGCCAGCAGTCGGGGGGGACTAGCGGGTATCCAAGAGACCCAGTACTTC. This gives the protein CASSRGGLAGIQETQYF. The chain employs TRBV2 and TRBJ2-5; the match to TRBD2 covers 12 bases. This CDR3 has 17 residues. The junction had 8 bases not matched to a gene; V was cut back by 5 bases and J by 1 base. Germline loops: CDR1 SNHLY, CDR2 FYNNEI.

The chain combines TRBV25-1 with TRBJ1-3; D uncertain. The germline CDR1 and CDR2 sequences are MGHDK and SYGVNS. The CDR3 contains 14 residues. V lost 5 bases and J lost 0, with 8 bases in between. The CDR3 DNA sequence: TGTGCCAGCAGTAACAGATACTCTGGAAACACCATATATTTT. Translated, it gives CASSNRYSGNTIYF.

A word on this clone: At one end the junction does not follow the germline gene, possibly because of a read error. The genes are TRBV20-1 and TRBJ2-4; tentatively, D is TRBD2 (5 bases). Germline assignment: CDR1 DFQATT and CDR2 SNEGSKA (reference sequence). There are 10 residues in the CDR3. The CDR3 spells CSPTPGKVDF. Here the CDR3 DNA reads TGCAGTCCAACTCCGGGAAAGGTGGACTTC.